The 18 T cell receptor beta chains below all came from one sample that was sequenced in a study of OX40 agonist ivuxolimab in advanced cancers. Clones were sequenced by immunoSEQ multiplex PCR, and TCRdb holds only the in-frame ones, with some missing. Of fewer than 25,000 clones listed, approximately 91% are singletons. Sample: CD4+ or CD8+ T cells sorted from blood, taken in a trial of the OX40 agonist ivuxolimab. The source is an adult with an advanced solid tumor such as melanoma, head and neck, liver or kidney cancer.

This chain uses TRBV7-3 with TRBJ2-5; D may be TRBD1 (6 bases). V was pared by 5 bases and J by 2 bases, with 15 bases between. The germline CDR1 and CDR2 sequences are SGHTA and FQGTGA. CDR3 length: 15 residues. Here the CDR3 DNA reads TGTGCCAGCAGCCCGACAGGACAACTACAAGAGACCCAGTACTTC. It translates to CASSPTGQLQETQYF.

This rearrangement joins TRBV11-3 to TRBJ2-1; 7 nucleotides line up with TRBD2. Per germline, CDR1 SGHNT and CDR2 YENEEA. The J segment lost 4 bases and the V segment lost 5 bases, leaving 11 bases of the junction unmatched. CDR3 length equals 16 residues. The CDR3 protein is CASSRWEAGKYNEQFF. CDR3 nucleotide sequence: TGTGCCAGCAGCCGGTGGGAAGCGGGAAAATACAATGAGCAGTTCTTC. Using reference TRBV11-3 and TRBJ2-1 for the parts outside the CDR3, the full variable domain is EAGVVQSPRYKIIEKKQPVAFWCNPISGHNTLYWYLQNLGQGPELLIRYENEEAVDDSQLPKDRFSAERLKGVDSTLKIQPAELGDSAVYLCASSRWEAGKYNEQFFGPGTRLTVL.

This chain uses TRBV19 with TRBJ2-1; a possible D gene is TRBD2 (6 bases). Germline V gene lookup returns CDR1 LNHDA and CDR2 SQIVND (reference sequence). The ends were cut back, 4 bases at V and 5 bases at J, with 12 bases in the middle. The CDR3 totals 14 residues. The CDR3 bases are TGTGCCAGTAGTAGTCCGGCGGGGCACAATGAGCAGTTCTTC. Its protein product is CASSSPAGHNEQFF.

The chain uses TRBV4-3 and TRBJ2-2; 9 bases are shared with TRBD2. CDR1 is LGHNA, CDR2 YSLEER, per germline. There are 16 residues in the CDR3. With 3 bases clipped from V and 7 bases from J, the junction kept 9 bases outside the gene matches. CDR3 coding DNA: TGCGCCAGCAGCCAGGGACTAGCACCACCGAGCGGGGAGCTGTTTTTT. It yields the protein CASSQGLAPPSGELFF.

This clone showed up just a few times. The CDR3 region has the DNA TGTGCCACCAGCACACTCAGCGGTGGACCTAATGAAAAACTGTTTTTT. This encodes CATSTLSGGPNEKLFF. The gene calls are TRBV15 and TRBJ1-4; D remains ambiguous. Germline CDR1 is LNHNV and CDR2 is YYDKDF (reference sequence). The V end was cut by 4 bases, the J end by 3 bases, with 15 bases between. CDR3 length: 16 amino acids.

The chain is built from TRBV28 and TRBJ2-7; unclear D gene. CDR1 is MDHEN and CDR2 is SYDVKM in the germline V gene. The CDR3 spans 11 residues. With 8 bases removed from V and 7 bases from J, the gap between germline ends came to 12 bases. This chain's CDR3 is CASSLGREQYF. In DNA, the CDR3 is TGTGCCAGCTCGTTGGGCCGGGAGCAGTACTTC.

This clone was counted only a few times. The chain uses TRBV4-3 and TRBJ2-3; D may correspond to TRBD1 or TRBD2 (5 bases each). Between the trimmed V and J ends, which lost 1 base and 1 base, there was a span of 15 bases. CDR1 and CDR2 (germline): LGHNA, YSLEER. This CDR3 has 17 amino acids. The CDR3 DNA reads TGCGCCAGCAGCCAAGTGGCAGGGAGCTTAGGCACAGATACGCAGTATTTT. It specifies CASSQVAGSLGTDTQYF.

The V call is TRBV7-6, the J call TRBJ2-6, with D unclear. The CDR3 is 13 residues long. Trimming cost V 4 bases and J 0 bases, with 1 base left between them. The V gene's germline CDR1 is SGHVS and CDR2 FNYEAQ. In DNA, the CDR3 is TGTGCCAGCAGCTACTCTGGGGCCAACGTCCTGACTTTC. This gives the protein CASSYSGANVLTF.

V and J are TRBV18 and TRBJ2-7; no clear D. Germline CDR1 is KGHSH and CDR2 is LQKENI. The CDR3 has 13 residues. Trimming took off 5 bases at V and 2 bases at J, with 10 bases between the two ends. The DNA of the CDR3 is TGTGCCAGCTCAGACGGGTTTACCTACGAGCAGTACTTC. Protein product: CASSDGFTYEQYF.

Comments on this clone: One junction end disagrees with the germline gene, perhaps due to a read error. V and J are TRBV7-7 and TRBJ2-5, with a weak D call TRBD2 (6 bases). The CDR3 is 16 amino acids. The germline gives CDR1 SSHAT, CDR2 FNYEAQ (reference sequence). CDR3 DNA: TGTGCTAGCAGCTTAGGAGGGATCGTGGGACAAGAGACCCAGTACTTC. Protein sequence: CASSLGGIVGQETQYF.

V and J are TRBV11-1 and TRBJ2-1; 8 bases line up with TRBD2. CDR1 SGHAT and CDR2 FQDESV come from the germline V gene (reference sequence). The CDR3 has 14 residues. Trimming took 6 bases from V and 4 from J; bases not matched to a gene: 5. This CDR3 is CASSDQRGYNEQFF. The DNA of the CDR3 is TGTGCCAGCAGTGACCAGCGGGGGTACAATGAGCAGTTCTTC.

V usage is TRBV27 and J usage is TRBJ2-5, with TRBD1 identical over 8 bases. The CDR3 runs to 13 residues. V trimming: 5 bases; J trimming: 5 bases; junction bases outside the gene matches: 4. Germline loops: CDR1 MNHEY, CDR2 SMNVEV (reference sequence). The CDR3 region has the DNA TGTGCCAGCAGTCCGGACAGGGTTGAGACCCAGTACTTC. Translation gives CASSPDRVETQYF.

J is TRBJ2-1 and V is TRBV15; 9 bases are a match to TRBD1. CDR1 and CDR2 (germline): LNHNV, YYDKDF (reference sequence). Germline trimming cut 7 bases from V and 4 bases from J; bases unmatched to any gene: 2. This CDR3 contains 13 residues. The CDR3 DNA follows: TGTGCCACCAAGGGACAGGGATACAATGAGCAGTTCTTC. Amino acids: CATKGQGYNEQFF.

This chain uses TRBV6-5 with TRBJ2-5; 9 bases are shared with TRBD2. CDR1 is MNHEY, CDR2 SVGAGI, per germline. The CDR3 length is 13 residues. V trimming: 5 bases; J trimming: 5 bases; junction bases outside the gene matches: 3. The chain's CDR3 is CASSGTSRETQYF. The DNA of the CDR3 is TGTGCCAGCAGTGGGACTAGCCGGGAGACCCAGTACTTC.

V usage is TRBV9 and J usage is TRBJ1-4; 9 nucleotides agree with TRBD1. The CDR3 contains 13 residues. Germline CDR1 SGDLS, CDR2 YYNGEE. J was trimmed by 6 bases and V by 3 bases; bases with no gene match: 0. The chain's CDR3 is CASSGDRDEKLFF. The CDR3 region has the DNA TGTGCCAGCAGCGGGGACAGGGATGAAAAACTGTTTTTT. The whole variable domain, remainder taken from reference TRBV9 and TRBJ1-4, is DSGVTQTPKHLITATGQRVTLRCSPRSGDLSVYWYQQSLDQGLQFLIQYYNGEERAKGNILERFSAQQFPDLHSELNLSSLELGDSALYFCASSGDRDEKLFFGSGTQLSVL.

This chain connects TRBV27 to TRBJ2-2; 9 bases map to TRBD2. V was clipped by 3 bases and J by 5 bases; unmatched bases: 4. The CDR3 contains 15 residues. Germline V gene data show CDR1 as MNHEY and CDR2 as SMNVEV (reference sequence). CDR3 nucleotides: TGTGCCAGCAGTTTCGGGCTAGCGGGAACCGGGGAGCTGTTTTTT. This gives the protein CASSFGLAGTGELFF.

The chain links TRBV10-3 to TRBJ2-1; 10 bases match TRBD2. J gave up 5 bases and V 0 bases, and 7 bases lay outside the gene matches. The CDR3 loop spans 17 amino acids. Per germline, CDR1 ENHRY and CDR2 SYGVKD. CDR3 sequence (DNA): TGTGCCATCAGTGAGTCCGAGCGTCTAGCGGGGGACAATGAGCAGTTCTTC. It yields the protein CAISESERLAGDNEQFF.

V gene TRBV11-3 combines with J gene TRBJ2-1, with 9 bases aligning to TRBD2. J was trimmed by 9 bases and V by 7 bases; bases with no gene match: 10. CDR3 length: 14 residues. Looked up from germline, CDR1 is SGHNT and CDR2 is YENEEA. CDR3 amino acids: CASKGLASSGEQFF. CDR3 DNA: TGTGCCAGCAAAGGACTAGCGAGTTCGGGTGAGCAGTTCTTC.